Listed below are T cell receptor beta chains from one sample, sequenced in a study of T cell responses to AZD1222 COVID-19 vaccine. TCRdb's copy holds only in-frame clones and misses some; the assay was immunoSEQ multiplex PCR. The sample records about 140,000 clones, about 89% being singletons. The source material was peripheral blood, sampled on day 0 of AZD1222 vaccination. All receptors derive from an adult in good health. Each CDR3 is given without its conserved first and last residue. Fields, in order: V gene, CDR3 protein.

V gene: TRBV7-3; CDR3 protein: ASSPSGQLGDTQY
V gene: TRBV5-4; CDR3 protein: ASSRGGPPGEQY
V gene: TRBV20-1; CDR3 protein: RGRSGNEQF
V gene: TRBV19; CDR3 protein: ASSIQGIAEAF
V gene: TRBV5-6; CDR3 protein: ASSLGTGAYEQY
V gene: TRBV13; CDR3 protein: ASSPSRGLVYEQY
V gene: TRBV4-2; CDR3 protein: ASSLSPRLAEETQY
V gene: TRBV28; CDR3 protein: ASSSTWVGASGRARNEQF
V gene: TRBV3-1/TRBV3-2; CDR3 protein: ASSQKEVPT
V gene: TRBV6-5; CDR3 protein: ASSYNWGSMNTEAF
V gene: TRBV4-2; CDR3 protein: ASSPRAGTATGELF
V gene: TRBV28; CDR3 protein: ASSRDSNQPQH
V gene: TRBV28; CDR3 protein: ASSLWGRTSYEQY
V gene: TRBV19; CDR3 protein: ASRSVLGGVVRDGYT
V gene: TRBV6-1; CDR3 protein: ASSEAQGGSETQY
V gene: TRBV5-8; CDR3 protein: ASSQGESSYNEQF
V gene: TRBV25-1; CDR3 protein: ASSERPGTGELF
V gene: TRBV18; CDR3 protein: ASSQVGTAKNIQY
V gene: TRBV9; CDR3 protein: ASSVEGNSASETQY
V gene: TRBV7-9; CDR3 protein: ASSPPGGSIYEQY
V gene: TRBV4-1; CDR3 protein: ASSRGTEAF
V gene: TRBV6-5; CDR3 protein: ASTQPPMDTQY
V gene: TRBV28; CDR3 protein: ASSWAVGDQPQH
V gene: TRBV7-3; CDR3 protein: ASRLTGSPVDEQF
V gene: TRBV13; CDR3 protein: ASSMGSSSADTQY
V gene: TRBV6-2/TRBV6-3; CDR3 protein: ASSDNPGTSGGPIGELF
V gene: TRBV4-2; CDR3 protein: ASSQVLENTEAF
V gene: TRBV6-1; CDR3 protein: ASSDRTGRGAAQH
V gene: TRBV4-1; CDR3 protein: ASSQGPAGGPSTDTQY
V gene: TRBV10-1; CDR3 protein: ASSEPCGGHGYT
V gene: TRBV28; CDR3 protein: ASSFQGTSNNEAF
V gene: TRBV5-4; CDR3 protein: ASTSPTHQGIGGYT
V gene: TRBV19; CDR3 protein: ASSIWAWNYGYT
V gene: TRBV29-1; CDR3 protein: SVLDSSSYEQY
V gene: TRBV4-2; CDR3 protein: ASSQDGGLLSSYNSPLH
V gene: TRBV5-1; CDR3 protein: ASSSGTNQPQH
V gene: TRBV4-3; CDR3 protein: ASSQDGQIHYGYT
V gene: TRBV3-1/TRBV3-2; CDR3 protein: ASSPIWTGELF
V gene: TRBV7-8; CDR3 protein: ASSRQGTMNTEAF
V gene: TRBV18; CDR3 protein: ASSPPRLAGVSGELF
V gene: TRBV18; CDR3 protein: ASSATGVSNQPQH